The 15 T cell receptor beta chains below come from one sample, sequenced in a study of regulatory T cells in long-lasting Graves disease. Time point meaning: newly diagnosed GD, antithyroid drugs for less than 3 months. Following extraction of RNA from PBMCs, that RNA was used to make the TCR library. The TCR beta library used iRepertoire HTBI primers with Arm-PCR amplification of CDR3. One entry per CDR3 protein results from TCRdb running MiXCR on the multiplex PCR reads. The sample consists of some 320,000 distinct CDR3 sequences, 15% to 20% of them appearing once. The starting material was peripheral blood mononuclear cells (PBMCs), obtained at new diagnosis, from a patient treated with antithyroid drugs. These receptors all come from a female donor with Graves disease.

In its sample, this clonotype was seen many times. The chain links TRBV20-1 to TRBJ2-5, with 9 bases matching TRBD1. CDR1 DFQATT and CDR2 SNEGSKA come from the germline V gene (reference sequence). The V gene end was trimmed by 6 bases and the J gene end by 5 bases; junction bases not matched to a gene: 4. The CDR3 length is 12 residues. The CDR3 sequence is CSAGQGTETQYF. In DNA, the CDR3 is TGCAGTGCCGGACAGGGGACGGAGACCCAGTACTTC.

This clonotype was observed many times. The chain combines TRBV18 with TRBJ2-1, with D possibly matching TRBD1 (6 bases). The CDR3 totals 14 residues. Per germline, CDR1 KGHSH and CDR2 LQKENI. V was clipped by 4 bases and J by 9 bases, with 16 bases between them. For the CDR3, the DNA is TGTGCCAGCTCACTCCTCGGACAGTCCGGTGAGCAGTTCTTC. This sequence encodes CASSLLGQSGEQFF.

The V gene is TRBV28, the J gene TRBJ2-2; 10 bases are a match to TRBD2. Per germline, CDR1 MDHEN and CDR2 SYDVKM. Trimming removed 2 bases from V and 6 bases from J; junction bases left unmatched: 18. The CDR3 consists of 20 residues. In DNA, the CDR3 is TGTGCCAGCAGTTTACTTTTTAAGGGGGCTAGCGGGAGAGGTCCCGGGGAGCTGTTTTTT. This encodes CASSLLFKGASGRGPGELFF. Looking up the rest from reference TRBV28 and TRBJ2-2 gives the full variable domain: DVKVTQSSRYLVKRTGEKVFLECVQDMDHENMFWYRQDPGLGLRLIYFSYDVKMKEKGDIPEGYSVSREKKERFSLILESASTNQTSMYLCASSLLFKGASGRGPGELFFGEGSRLTVL.

This clonotype has more than one count but fewer than ten. The chain uses TRBV19 and TRBJ2-2; tentative D call: TRBD1 (7 bases). There are 14 residues in the CDR3. The V gene's germline CDR1 is LNHDA and CDR2 SQIVND (reference sequence). Deletions cut 9 bases from V and 5 bases from J, with 16 bases between. The CDR3 loop is CASALAGGTGELFF. In DNA form, the CDR3 reads TGTGCCAGCGCCTTGGCAGGGGGGACCGGGGAGCTGTTTTTT.

This clonotype appeared many times. The chain links TRBV13 to TRBJ2-7; possible D gene TRBD1, 5 bases. The germline V gene encodes CDR1 PRHDT and CDR2 FYEKMQ (reference sequence). CDR3 length equals 15 residues. Trimming shortened V by 5 bases and J by 3 bases, and 17 bases separated the two germline ends. In nucleotides, the CDR3 is TGTGCCAGCAGCCCCTCCCTGACAGAAAGCTACGAGCAGTACTTC. Translating gives CASSPSLTESYEQYF. Filled out from reference TRBV13 and TRBJ2-7, the complete variable domain reads AAGVIQSPRHLIKEKRETATLKCYPIPRHDTVYWYQQGPGQDPQFLISFYEKMQSDKGSIPDRFSAQQFSDYHSELNMSSLELGDSALYFCASSPSLTESYEQYFGPGTRLTVT.

The chain couples TRBV12-3 or TRBV12-4 to TRBJ2-1; 8 nucleotides line up with TRBD2. Trimming at V came to 6 bases and at J to 2 bases, leaving 6 bases not matched to a gene. CDR3 length: 15 residues. CDR3 in amino acids: CASRTAGVAYNEQFF. The DNA for the CDR3 is TGTGCCAGCAGGACAGCGGGAGTGGCCTACAATGAGCAGTTCTTC.

As to this clonotype: One base away lies a much larger clone, so this may be a sequencing read error. The chain recombines TRBV28 with TRBJ2-1, with D perhaps matching TRBD1 (5 bases). V gave up 3 bases and J gave up 9 bases, with 21 bases separating them. The length of the CDR3 is 16 residues. From germline, CDR1 is MDHEN and CDR2 SYDVKM. The CDR3 loop reads CASSFPTLTAAREQFF. CDR3 bases: TGTGCCAGCAGTTTCCCAACATTGACAGCAGCCCGTGAGCAGTTCTTC.

This clonotype showed up many times. The chain is built from TRBV7-9 and TRBJ2-7, with D perhaps TRBD1 (6 bases). CDR1 and CDR2 (germline): SEHNR, FQNEAQ (reference sequence). V gave up 2 bases and J gave up 3 bases, with 11 bases separating them. The CDR3 runs to 14 residues. CDR3 in amino acids: CASSLTGINYEQYF. The DNA for the CDR3 is TGTGCCAGCAGCTTAACAGGGATAAACTACGAGCAGTACTTC. The variable domain in full, with the rest retrieved from reference TRBV7-9 and TRBJ2-7, is DTGVSQNPRHKITKRGQNVTFRCDPISEHNRLYWYRQTLGQGPEFLTYFQNEAQLEKSRLLSDRFSAERPKGSFSTLEIQRTEQGDSAMYLCASSLTGINYEQYFGPGTRLTVT.

Worth noting for this clonotype: This likely came from a read error, as a far larger clone is one base away. The chain is built from TRBV12-3 or TRBV12-4 and TRBJ2-1, with D possibly called TRBD1 or TRBD2 (6 bases each). With the DNA end fitting TRBJ2-5 better, the J assignment may be wrong. The CDR3 length is 17 residues. This CDR3 reads CASSSSSRGDALETQYF. For the CDR3, the DNA is TGTGCCAGCAGTTCCAGTTCAAGGGGGGATGCGCTGGAGACCCAGTACTTC.

This clonotype turned up a few times. The chain couples TRBV11-2 to TRBJ1-1, with D possibly TRBD1 on 5 matching bases. The CDR3 spans 14 residues. Germline assignment: CDR1 SGHAT and CDR2 FQNNGV. The V and J ends lost 6 bases and 6 bases respectively, with 17 bases between them. This chain's CDR3 is CASSWGTVVSEAFF. The CDR3 nucleotides are TGTGCCAGCAGTTGGGGGACGGTAGTATCTGAAGCTTTCTTT.

This clonotype appeared a few times. The gene calls are TRBV14 and TRBJ2-1, with 8 bases lining up with TRBD1. Germline lookup yields CDR1 SGHDN and CDR2 FVKESK. Germline trimming cut 0 bases from V and 3 bases from J; bases unmatched to any gene: 13. There are 19 residues in the CDR3. This CDR3 reads CASSQEERGTGLRYNEQFF. The CDR3 DNA reads TGTGCCAGCAGCCAAGAAGAACGGGGGACAGGACTCCGCTACAATGAGCAGTTCTTC.

This clonotype was seen only a few times. The chain couples TRBV20-1 to TRBJ2-7; D is unclear. CDR3 length: 16 amino acids. Trimming stripped 2 bases from V and 7 bases from J, with 24 bases between. From germline, CDR1 is DFQATT and CDR2 SNEGSKA (reference sequence). The CDR3 bases are TGCAGTGCTAGACCATATCCCCTCGGTAGGGCACGGGAGCAGTACTTC. It yields the protein CSARPYPLGRAREQYF.

This clonotype has at least ten counts. CDR3 region: CSVVEAGEGVQPDTQYF. The CDR3 DNA follows: TGCAGCGTTGTGGAAGCGGGAGAGGGGGTGCAGCCAGATACGCAGTATTTT. The chain carries TRBV29-1 and TRBJ2-3, with 8 nucleotides matching TRBD2. Germline V lookup: CDR1 SQVTM, CDR2 ANQGSEA. The CDR3 runs to 17 residues. The J segment lost 4 bases and the V segment lost 4 bases, leaving 16 bases of the junction unmatched.

This clonotype was observed many times. This rearrangement joins TRBV20-1 to TRBJ2-7, with D perhaps assigned TRBD1 or TRBD2 (5 bases each). This CDR3 region has 13 residues. The V end was cut by 3 bases, the J end by 5 bases, with 14 bases between. Germline CDR1 DFQATT, CDR2 SNEGSKA (reference sequence). As DNA, the CDR3 is TGCAGTGCTAGCCTTGGGGGTTCCGACGAGCAGTACTTC. Amino acids: CSASLGGSDEQYF.

This clonotype appeared many times. This sequence joins TRBV27 and TRBJ2-7, with 12 bases lining up with TRBD2. In germline, CDR1 is MNHEY, CDR2 SMNVEV (reference sequence). Trimming took 5 bases from V and 3 from J; bases not matched to a gene: 14. This CDR3 comprises 18 residues. This chain's CDR3 is CASSPGTSGFPIHYEQYF. CDR3 in DNA: TGTGCCAGCAGTCCAGGGACTAGCGGGTTTCCTATTCACTACGAGCAGTACTTC.